Listed below are T cell receptor beta chains from one sample, sequenced in a study of cytomegalovirus exposure and HLA in healthy donors. Profiled with immunoSEQ multiplex PCR; TCRdb holds only in-frame clones, not every one. The sample shows about 190,000 clones, approximately 87% of them seen only once. Sequences were obtained from PBMCs. The receptors originated from a man aged 25-40 years in good health and CMV-seronegative. Each CDR3 is given with its conserved first and last residue. D genes are given only for firm matches.

TRBV18	TRBJ2-1	.	CASSPPSRGKSNEQFF
TRBV7-8	.	.	CASSLLGAYEQYF
TRBV6-1	TRBJ1-6	TRBD1	CASSAPGQVSPLHF
TRBV7-8	TRBJ1-5	.	CASSDRFVNQPQHF
TRBV4-2	TRBJ2-7	.	CASSALGYDGGSYEQYF
TRBV5-1	TRBJ1-1	.	CASSSLGGMNTEAFF
TRBV19	TRBJ1-1	.	CASSVGGTQVGAFF
TRBV6-6	TRBJ2-2	.	CASSYFGSLGGELFF
TRBV29-1	TRBJ2-5	TRBD2	CSGVGEGSETQYF
TRBV4-1	TRBJ1-5	.	CASSRSFNQPQHF
TRBV11-2	TRBJ2-6	TRBD2	CASRSGLAVNSGANGLTF
TRBV19	TRBJ1-5	.	CASNSVGGSNQPQHF
TRBV19	TRBJ1-2	.	CASSIGARYGYTF
TRBV2	TRBJ2-7	.	CASSAAGEGYEQYF
TRBV6-1	TRBJ1-5	.	CASSGPNQPQHF